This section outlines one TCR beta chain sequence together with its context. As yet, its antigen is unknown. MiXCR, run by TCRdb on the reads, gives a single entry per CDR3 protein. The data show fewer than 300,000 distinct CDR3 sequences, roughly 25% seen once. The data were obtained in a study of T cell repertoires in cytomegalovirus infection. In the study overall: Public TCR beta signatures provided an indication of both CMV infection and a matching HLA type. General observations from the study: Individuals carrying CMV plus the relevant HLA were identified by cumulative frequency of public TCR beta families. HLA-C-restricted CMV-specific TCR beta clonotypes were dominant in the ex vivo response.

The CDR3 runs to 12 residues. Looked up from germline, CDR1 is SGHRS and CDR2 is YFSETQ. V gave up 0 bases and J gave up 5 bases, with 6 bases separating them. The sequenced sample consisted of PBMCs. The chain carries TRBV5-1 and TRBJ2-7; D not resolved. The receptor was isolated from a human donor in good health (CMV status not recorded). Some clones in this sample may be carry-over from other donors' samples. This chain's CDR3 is CASSLVQNEQYF. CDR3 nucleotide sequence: TGCGCCAGCAGCTTGGTCCAAAACGAGCAGTACTTC.